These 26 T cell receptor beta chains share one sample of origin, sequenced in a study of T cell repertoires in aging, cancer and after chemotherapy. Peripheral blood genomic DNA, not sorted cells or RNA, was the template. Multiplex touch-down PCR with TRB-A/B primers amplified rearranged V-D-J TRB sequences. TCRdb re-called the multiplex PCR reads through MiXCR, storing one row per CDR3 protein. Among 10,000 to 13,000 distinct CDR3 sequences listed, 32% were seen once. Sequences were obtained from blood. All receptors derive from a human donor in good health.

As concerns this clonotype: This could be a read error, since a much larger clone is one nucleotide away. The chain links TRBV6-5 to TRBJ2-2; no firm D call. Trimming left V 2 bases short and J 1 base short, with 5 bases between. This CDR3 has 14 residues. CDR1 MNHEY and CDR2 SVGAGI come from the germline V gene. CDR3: CASSYGKNTGELFF. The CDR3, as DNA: TGTGCCAGCAGTTACGGCAAGAACACCGGGGAGCTGTTTTTT.

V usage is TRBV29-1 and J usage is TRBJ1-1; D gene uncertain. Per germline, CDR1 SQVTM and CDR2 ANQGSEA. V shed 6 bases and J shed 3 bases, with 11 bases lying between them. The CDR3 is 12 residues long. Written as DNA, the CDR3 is TGCAGCGTAGGTATTTCTTACACTGAAGCTTTCTTT. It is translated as CSVGISYTEAFF.

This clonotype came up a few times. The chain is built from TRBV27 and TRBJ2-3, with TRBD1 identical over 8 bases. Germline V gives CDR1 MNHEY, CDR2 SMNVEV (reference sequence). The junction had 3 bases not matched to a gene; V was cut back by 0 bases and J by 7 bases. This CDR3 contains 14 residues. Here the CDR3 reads CASSLSGQEYTQYF. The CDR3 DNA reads TGTGCCAGCAGTTTATCGGGACAGGAGTATACGCAGTATTTT.

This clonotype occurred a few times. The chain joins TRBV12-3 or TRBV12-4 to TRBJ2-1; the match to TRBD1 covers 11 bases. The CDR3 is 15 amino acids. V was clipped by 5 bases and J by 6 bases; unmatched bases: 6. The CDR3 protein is CASSRGQGAGNEQFF. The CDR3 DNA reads TGTGCCAGCAGTCGCGGACAGGGGGCTGGCAATGAGCAGTTCTTC.

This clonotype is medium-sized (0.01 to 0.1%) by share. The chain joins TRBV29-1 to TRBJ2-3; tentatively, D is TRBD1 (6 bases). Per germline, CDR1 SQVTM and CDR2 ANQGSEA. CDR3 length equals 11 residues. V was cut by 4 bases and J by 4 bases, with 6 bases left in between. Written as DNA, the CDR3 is TGCAGCGTTGGGACAGCAGATACGCAGTATTTT. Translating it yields CSVGTADTQYF.

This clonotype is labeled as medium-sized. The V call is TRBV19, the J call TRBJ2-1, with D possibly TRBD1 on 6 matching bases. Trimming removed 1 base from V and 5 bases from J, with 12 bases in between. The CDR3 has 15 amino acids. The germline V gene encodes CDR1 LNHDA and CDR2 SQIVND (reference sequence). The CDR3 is CASSIVGQPNNEQFF. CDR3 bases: TGTGCCAGTAGTATAGTAGGACAGCCGAACAATGAGCAGTTCTTC.

For the CDR3, the DNA is TGTGCCAGCAGCCCCGCCGGGACGGGCGAGCAGTACTTC. Translating it yields CASSPAGTGEQYF. The chain links TRBV7-2 to TRBJ2-7, with D perhaps matching TRBD1 or TRBD2 (5 bases each). Germline assignment: CDR1 SGHTA and CDR2 FQGNSA. With 5 bases removed from V and 6 bases from J, the gap between germline ends came to 14 bases. The CDR3 totals 13 residues.

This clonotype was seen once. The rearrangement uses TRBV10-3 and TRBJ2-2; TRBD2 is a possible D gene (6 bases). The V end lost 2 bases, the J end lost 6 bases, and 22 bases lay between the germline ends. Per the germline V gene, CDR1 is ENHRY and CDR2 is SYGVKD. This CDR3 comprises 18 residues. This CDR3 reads CAISETYLARQAPGELFF. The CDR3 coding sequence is TGTGCCATCAGTGAGACATATCTAGCGAGACAAGCTCCCGGGGAGCTGTTTTTT.

The CDR3 DNA is TGTGCCATCAGTGGGTCCTACGGAAACACCATATATTTT. It translates to CAISGSYGNTIYF. J is TRBJ1-3 and V is TRBV10-3; D unclear. The CDR3 is 13 residues long. Per germline, CDR1 ENHRY and CDR2 SYGVKD. The V and J ends lost 4 bases and 4 bases respectively, with 8 bases between them.

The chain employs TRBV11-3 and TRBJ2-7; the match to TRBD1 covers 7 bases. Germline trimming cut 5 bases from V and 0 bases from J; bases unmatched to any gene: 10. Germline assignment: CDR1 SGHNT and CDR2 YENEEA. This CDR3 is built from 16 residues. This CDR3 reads CASSPSGQPSSYEQYF. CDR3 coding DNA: TGTGCCAGCAGCCCATCGGGACAGCCGAGCTCCTACGAGCAGTACTTC.

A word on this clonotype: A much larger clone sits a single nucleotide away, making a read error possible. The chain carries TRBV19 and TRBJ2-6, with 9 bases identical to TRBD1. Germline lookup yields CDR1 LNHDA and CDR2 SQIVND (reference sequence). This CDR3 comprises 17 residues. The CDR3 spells CASSVGQGYSWANVLTF. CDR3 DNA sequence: TGTGCCAGTTCAGTGGGACAGGGATACTCTTGGGCCAACGTCCTGACTTTC.

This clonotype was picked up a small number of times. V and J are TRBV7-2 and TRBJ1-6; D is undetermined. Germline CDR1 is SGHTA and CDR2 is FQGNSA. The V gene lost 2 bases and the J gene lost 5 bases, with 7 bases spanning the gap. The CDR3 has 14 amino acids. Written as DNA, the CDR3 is TGTGCCAGCAGCTTATCGAGGCATAATTCACCCCTCCACTTT. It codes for CASSLSRHNSPLHF.

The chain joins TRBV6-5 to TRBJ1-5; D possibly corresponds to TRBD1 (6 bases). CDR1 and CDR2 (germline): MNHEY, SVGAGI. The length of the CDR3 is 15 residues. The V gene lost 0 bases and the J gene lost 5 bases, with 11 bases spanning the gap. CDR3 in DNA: TGTGCCAGCAGTTACTCGGACAGTACCCATCAGCCCCAGCATTTT. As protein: CASSYSDSTHQPQHF.

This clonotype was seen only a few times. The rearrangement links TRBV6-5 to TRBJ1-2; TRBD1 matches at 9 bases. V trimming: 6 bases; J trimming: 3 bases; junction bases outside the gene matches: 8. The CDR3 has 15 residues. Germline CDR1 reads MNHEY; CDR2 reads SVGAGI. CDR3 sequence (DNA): TGTGCCAGCAGGACCTCGGACAGGGGAGACTATGGCTACACCTTC. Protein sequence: CASRTSDRGDYGYTF.

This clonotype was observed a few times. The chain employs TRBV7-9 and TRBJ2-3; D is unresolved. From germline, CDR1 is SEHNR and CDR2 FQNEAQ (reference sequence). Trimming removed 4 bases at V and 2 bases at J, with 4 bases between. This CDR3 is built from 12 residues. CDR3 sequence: CASSYLTDTQYF. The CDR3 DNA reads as TGTGCCAGCAGCTACCTCACAGATACGCAGTATTTT.

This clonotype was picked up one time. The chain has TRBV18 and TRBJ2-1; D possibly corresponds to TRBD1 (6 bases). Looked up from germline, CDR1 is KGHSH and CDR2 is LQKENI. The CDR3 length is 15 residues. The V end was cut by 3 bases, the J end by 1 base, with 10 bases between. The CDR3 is CASSPEQGSYNEQFF. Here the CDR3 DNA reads TGTGCCAGCTCACCCGAACAGGGATCCTACAATGAGCAGTTCTTC.

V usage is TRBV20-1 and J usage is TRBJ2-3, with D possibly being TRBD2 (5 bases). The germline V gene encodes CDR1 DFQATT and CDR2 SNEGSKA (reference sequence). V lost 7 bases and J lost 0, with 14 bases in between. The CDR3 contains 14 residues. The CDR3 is CSGAVPQSTDTQYF. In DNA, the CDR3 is TGCAGTGGAGCGGTCCCTCAAAGCACAGATACGCAGTATTTT.

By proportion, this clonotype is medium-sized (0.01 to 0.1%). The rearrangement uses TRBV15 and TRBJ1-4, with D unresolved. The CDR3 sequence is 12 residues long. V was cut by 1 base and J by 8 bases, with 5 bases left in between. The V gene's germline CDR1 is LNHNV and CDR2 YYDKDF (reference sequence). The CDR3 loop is CATSRVGEKLFF. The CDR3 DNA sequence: TGTGCCACCAGCAGAGTGGGGGAAAAACTGTTTTTT. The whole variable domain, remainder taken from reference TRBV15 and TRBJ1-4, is DAMVIQNPRYQVTQFGKPVTLSCSQTLNHNVMYWYQQKSSQAPKLLFHYYDKDFNNEADTPDNFQSRRPNTSFCFLDIRSPGLGDTAMYLCATSRVGEKLFFGSGTQLSVL.

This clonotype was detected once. The CDR3 spells CSADRGFSGANVLTF. The DNA for the CDR3 is TGCAGCGCCGACAGGGGGTTCTCTGGGGCCAACGTCCTGACTTTC. This sequence joins TRBV29-1 and TRBJ2-6; 9 nucleotides line up with TRBD1. The V and J ends lost 7 bases and 0 bases, in that order; junction bases with no gene match: 4. Per the germline V gene, CDR1 is SQVTM and CDR2 is ANQGSEA. CDR3 length: 15 residues.

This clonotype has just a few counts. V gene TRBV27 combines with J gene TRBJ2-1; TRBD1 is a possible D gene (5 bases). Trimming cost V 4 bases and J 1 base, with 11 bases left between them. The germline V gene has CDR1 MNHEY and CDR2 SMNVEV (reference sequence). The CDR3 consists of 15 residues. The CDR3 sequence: CASSSTDQSYNEQFF. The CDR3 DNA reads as TGTGCCAGCAGTTCGACAGACCAGTCCTACAATGAGCAGTTCTTC.

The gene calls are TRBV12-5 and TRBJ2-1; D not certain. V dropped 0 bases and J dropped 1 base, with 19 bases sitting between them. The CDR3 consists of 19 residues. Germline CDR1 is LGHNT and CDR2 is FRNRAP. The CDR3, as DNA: TGTGCTAGTGGTTTGGTAATATCTCTCGAGGCTAGATCCTACAATGAGCAGTTCTTC. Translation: CASGLVISLEARSYNEQFF.

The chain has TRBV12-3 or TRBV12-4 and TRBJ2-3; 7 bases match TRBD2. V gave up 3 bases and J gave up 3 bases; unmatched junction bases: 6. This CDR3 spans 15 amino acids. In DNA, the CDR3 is TGTGCCAGCAGTTTCTGGCGGGGGAGGACAGATACGCAGTATTTT. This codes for CASSFWRGRTDTQYF.

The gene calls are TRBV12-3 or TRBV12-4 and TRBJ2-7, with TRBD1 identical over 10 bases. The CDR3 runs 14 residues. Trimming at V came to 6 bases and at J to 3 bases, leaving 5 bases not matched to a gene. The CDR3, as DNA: TGTGCCAGCAGGCGGGGACAGGGGATCTACGAGCAGTACTTC. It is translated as CASRRGQGIYEQYF.

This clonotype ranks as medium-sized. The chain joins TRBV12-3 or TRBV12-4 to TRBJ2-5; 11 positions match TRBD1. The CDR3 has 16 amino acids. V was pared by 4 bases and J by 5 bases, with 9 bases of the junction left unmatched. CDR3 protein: CASSSGQGGVLETQYF. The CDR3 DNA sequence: TGTGCCAGCAGTTCGGGACAGGGGGGGGTATTGGAGACCCAGTACTTC.

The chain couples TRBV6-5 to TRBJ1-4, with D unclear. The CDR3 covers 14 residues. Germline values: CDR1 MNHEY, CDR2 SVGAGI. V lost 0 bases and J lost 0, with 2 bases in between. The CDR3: CASSYSSTNEKLFF. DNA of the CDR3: TGTGCCAGCAGTTACTCTTCAACTAATGAAAAACTGTTTTTT.

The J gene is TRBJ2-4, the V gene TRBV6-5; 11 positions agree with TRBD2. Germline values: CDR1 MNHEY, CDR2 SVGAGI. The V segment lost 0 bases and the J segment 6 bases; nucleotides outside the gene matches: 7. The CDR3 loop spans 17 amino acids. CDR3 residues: CASSYSYSGRVGNIQYF. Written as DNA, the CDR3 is TGTGCCAGCAGTTACTCGTATAGCGGGAGGGTCGGAAACATTCAGTACTTC.